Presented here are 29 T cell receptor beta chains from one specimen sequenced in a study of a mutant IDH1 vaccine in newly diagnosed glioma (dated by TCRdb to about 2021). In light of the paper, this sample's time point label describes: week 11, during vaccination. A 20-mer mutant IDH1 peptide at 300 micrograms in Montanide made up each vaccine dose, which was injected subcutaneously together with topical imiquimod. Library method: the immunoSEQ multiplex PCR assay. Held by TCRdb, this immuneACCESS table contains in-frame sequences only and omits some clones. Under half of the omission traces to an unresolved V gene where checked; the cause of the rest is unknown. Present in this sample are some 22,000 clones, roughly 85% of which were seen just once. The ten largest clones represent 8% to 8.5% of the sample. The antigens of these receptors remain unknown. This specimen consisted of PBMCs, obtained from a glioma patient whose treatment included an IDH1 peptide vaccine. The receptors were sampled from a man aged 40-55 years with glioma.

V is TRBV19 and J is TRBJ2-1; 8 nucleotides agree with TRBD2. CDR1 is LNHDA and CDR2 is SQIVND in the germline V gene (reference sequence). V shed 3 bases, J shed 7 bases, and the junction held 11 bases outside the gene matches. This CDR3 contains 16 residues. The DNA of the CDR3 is TGTGCCAGTAGTATCGGATCAAGCGGGAGACGAAATGAGCAGTTCTTC. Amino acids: CASSIGSSGRRNEQFF.

For the CDR3, the DNA is TGTGCCTGGAGTCGGCAGAACACCGGGGAGCTGTTTTTT. It codes for CAWSRQNTGELFF. The chain has TRBV30 and TRBJ2-2; D ambiguous. Trimming took off 2 bases at V and 1 base at J, with 5 bases between the two ends. The CDR3 length is 13 residues. CDR1 GTSNPN and CDR2 SVGIG come from the germline V gene (reference sequence).

The DNA of the CDR3 is TGTGCCTGGAGAGGGAGGTTCGACACAAGGAACACCGGGGAGCTGTTTTTT. Translating it yields CAWRGRFDTRNTGELFF. The V call is TRBV30, the J call TRBJ2-2; perhaps TRBD2 as D (6 bases). The CDR3 spans 17 residues. The germline gives CDR1 GTSNPN, CDR2 SVGIG (reference sequence). Trimming took 3 bases from V and 1 from J, leaving 18 bases between them.

In nucleotides, the CDR3 is TGTGCCAGCAGCCCCGACTTTCGCCTTGAAGCTTTCTTT. This codes for CASSPDFRLEAFF. This chain joins TRBV27 and TRBJ1-1; D gene ambiguous. There are 13 residues in the CDR3. V was trimmed by 6 bases and J by 7 bases, leaving 15 bases between them. Per the germline V gene, CDR1 is MNHEY and CDR2 is SMNVEV (reference sequence).

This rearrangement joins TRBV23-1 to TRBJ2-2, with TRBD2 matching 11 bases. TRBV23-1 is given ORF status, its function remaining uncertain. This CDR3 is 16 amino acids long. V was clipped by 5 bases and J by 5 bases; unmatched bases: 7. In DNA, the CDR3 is TGCGCCAGCAGTTTGCGTCTAGCGGGAGGAACCGGGGAGCTGTTTTTT. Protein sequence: CASSLRLAGGTGELFF.

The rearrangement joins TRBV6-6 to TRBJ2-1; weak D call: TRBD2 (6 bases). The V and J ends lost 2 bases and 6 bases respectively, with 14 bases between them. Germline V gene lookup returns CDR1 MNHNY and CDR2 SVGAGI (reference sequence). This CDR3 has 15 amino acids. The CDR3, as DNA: TGTGCCAGCAGTTACGGAGGGAGAATGGGCAATGAGCAGTTCTTC. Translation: CASSYGGRMGNEQFF.

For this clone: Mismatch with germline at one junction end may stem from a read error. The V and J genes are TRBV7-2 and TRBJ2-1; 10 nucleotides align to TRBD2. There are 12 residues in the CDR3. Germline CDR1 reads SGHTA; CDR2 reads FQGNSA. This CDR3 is CASSLAGASKFF. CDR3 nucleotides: TGTGCCAGCAGCCTAGCGGGGGCCTCTAAGTTCTTC.

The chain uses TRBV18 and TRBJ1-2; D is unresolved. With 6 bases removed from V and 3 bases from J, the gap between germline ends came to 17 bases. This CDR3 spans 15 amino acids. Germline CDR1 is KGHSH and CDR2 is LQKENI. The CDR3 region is CASSPGPPVYYGYTF. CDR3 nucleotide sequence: TGTGCCAGCTCTCCCGGACCTCCAGTGTACTATGGCTACACCTTC. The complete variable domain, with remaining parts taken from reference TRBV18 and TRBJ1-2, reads NAGVMQNPRHLVRRRGQEARLRCSPMKGHSHVYWYRQLPEEGLKFMVYLQKENIIDESGMPKERFSAEFPKEGPSILRIQQVVRGDSAAYFCASSPGPPVYYGYTFGSGTRLTVV.

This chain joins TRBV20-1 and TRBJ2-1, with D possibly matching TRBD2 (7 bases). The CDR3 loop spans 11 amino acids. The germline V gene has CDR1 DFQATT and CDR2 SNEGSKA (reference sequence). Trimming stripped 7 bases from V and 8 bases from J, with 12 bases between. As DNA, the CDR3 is TGCAGTGGCGGGGGCAACGATGAGCAGTTCTTC. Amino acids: CSGGGNDEQFF.

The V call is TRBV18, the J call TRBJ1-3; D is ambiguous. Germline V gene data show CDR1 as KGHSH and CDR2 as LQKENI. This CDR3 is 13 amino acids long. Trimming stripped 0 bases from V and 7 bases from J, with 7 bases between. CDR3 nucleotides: TGTGCCAGCTCACCACCCACAGCCAACACCATATATTTT. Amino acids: CASSPPTANTIYF.

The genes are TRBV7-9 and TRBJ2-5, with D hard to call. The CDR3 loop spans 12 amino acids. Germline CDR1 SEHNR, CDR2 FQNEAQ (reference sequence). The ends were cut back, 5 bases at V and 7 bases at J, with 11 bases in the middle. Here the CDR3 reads CASSTNPRTQYF. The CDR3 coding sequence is TGTGCCAGCAGCACCAACCCAAGGACCCAGTACTTC.

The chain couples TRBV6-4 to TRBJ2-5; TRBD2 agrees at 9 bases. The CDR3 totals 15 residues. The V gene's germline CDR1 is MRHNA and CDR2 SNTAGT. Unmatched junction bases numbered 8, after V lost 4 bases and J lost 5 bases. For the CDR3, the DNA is TGTGCCAGCAGTGGCGGGAGGGCCCTTCGGGAGACCCAGTACTTC. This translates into CASSGGRALRETQYF.

CDR3 sequence: CASSLVAGGQYNEQFF. CDR3 bases: TGCGCCAGCAGCTTAGTAGCGGGAGGGCAATACAATGAGCAGTTCTTC. The chain is built from TRBV5-1 and TRBJ2-1; TRBD2 aligns across 11 bases. The CDR3 length is 16 residues. V lost 2 bases and J lost 4; bases outside the gene matches: 5. The germline V gene encodes CDR1 SGHRS and CDR2 YFSETQ.

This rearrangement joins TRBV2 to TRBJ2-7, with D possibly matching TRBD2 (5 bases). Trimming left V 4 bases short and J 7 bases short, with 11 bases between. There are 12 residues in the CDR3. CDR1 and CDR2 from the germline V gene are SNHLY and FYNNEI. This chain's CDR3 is CASSVLRREQYF. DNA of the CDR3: TGTGCCAGCAGTGTCCTCAGGAGGGAGCAGTACTTC.

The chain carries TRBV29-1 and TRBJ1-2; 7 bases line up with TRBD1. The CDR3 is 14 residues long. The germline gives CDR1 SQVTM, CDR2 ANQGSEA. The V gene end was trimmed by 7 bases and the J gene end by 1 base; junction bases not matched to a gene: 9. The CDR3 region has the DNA TGCAGCGCTGGGGACAGAATCCTTAACTATGGCTACACCTTC. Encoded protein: CSAGDRILNYGYTF.

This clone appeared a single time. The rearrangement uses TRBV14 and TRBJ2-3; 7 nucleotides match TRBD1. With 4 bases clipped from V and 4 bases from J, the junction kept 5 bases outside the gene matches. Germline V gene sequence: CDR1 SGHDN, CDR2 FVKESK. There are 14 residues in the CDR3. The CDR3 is CASSRRQGADTQYF. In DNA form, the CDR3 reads TGTGCCAGCAGCCGCAGACAGGGCGCAGATACGCAGTATTTT. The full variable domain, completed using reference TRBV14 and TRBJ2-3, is EAGVTQFPSHSVIEKGQTVTLRCDPISGHDNLYWYRRVMGKEIKFLLHFVKESKQDESGMPNNRFLAERTGGTYSTLKVQPAELEDSGVYFCASSRRQGADTQYFGPGTRLTVL.

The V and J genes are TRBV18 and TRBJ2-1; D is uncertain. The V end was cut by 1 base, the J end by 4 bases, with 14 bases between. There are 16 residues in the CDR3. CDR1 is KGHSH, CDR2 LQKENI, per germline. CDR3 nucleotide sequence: TGTGCCAGCTCACCACTCGTTACCTTAGCTTACAATGAGCAGTTCTTC. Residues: CASSPLVTLAYNEQFF.

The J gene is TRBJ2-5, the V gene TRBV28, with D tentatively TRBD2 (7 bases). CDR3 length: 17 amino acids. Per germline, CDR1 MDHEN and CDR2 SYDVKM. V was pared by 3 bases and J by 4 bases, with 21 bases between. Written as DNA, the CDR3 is TGTGCCAGCAGTTTGGCCCAGGGGAGGGGATGGGGAGAGACCCAGTACTTC. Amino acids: CASSLAQGRGWGETQYF.

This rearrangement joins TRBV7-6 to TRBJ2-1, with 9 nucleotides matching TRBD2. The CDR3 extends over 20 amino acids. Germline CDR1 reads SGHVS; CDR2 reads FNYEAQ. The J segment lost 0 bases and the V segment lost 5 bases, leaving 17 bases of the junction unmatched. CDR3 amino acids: CASSPAKTSGPINSYNEQFF. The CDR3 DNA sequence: TGTGCCAGCAGCCCCGCAAAAACTAGCGGGCCGATCAACTCCTACAATGAGCAGTTCTTC.

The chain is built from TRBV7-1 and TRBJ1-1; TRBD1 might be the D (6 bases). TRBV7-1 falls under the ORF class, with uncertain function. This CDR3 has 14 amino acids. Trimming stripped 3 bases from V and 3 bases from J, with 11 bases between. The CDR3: CASSSITGYTEAFF. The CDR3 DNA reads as TGTGCCAGCAGCTCGATCACAGGGTACACTGAAGCTTTCTTT.

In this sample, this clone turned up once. DNA for the CDR3: TGTGCCAGCAGTGAATGGGGTGCCTATGGCTACACCTTC. Protein: CASSEWGAYGYTF. V gene TRBV6-1 combines with J gene TRBJ1-2; D is unresolved. This CDR3 has 13 residues. Per germline, CDR1 MNHNS and CDR2 SASEGT. Deletions cut 2 bases from V and 4 bases from J, with 8 bases between.

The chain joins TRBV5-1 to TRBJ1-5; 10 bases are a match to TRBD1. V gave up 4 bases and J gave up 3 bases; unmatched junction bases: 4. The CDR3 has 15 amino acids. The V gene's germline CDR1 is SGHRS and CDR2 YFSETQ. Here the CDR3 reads CASSPGTGVNQPQHF. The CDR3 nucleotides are TGCGCCAGCAGCCCAGGGACAGGGGTCAATCAGCCCCAGCATTTT.

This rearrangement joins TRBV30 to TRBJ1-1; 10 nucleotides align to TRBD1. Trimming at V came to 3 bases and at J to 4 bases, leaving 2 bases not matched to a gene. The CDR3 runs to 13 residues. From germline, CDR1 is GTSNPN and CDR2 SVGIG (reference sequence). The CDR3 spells CAWRRDRGTEAFF. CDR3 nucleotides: TGTGCCTGGAGAAGGGACAGGGGCACTGAAGCTTTCTTT.

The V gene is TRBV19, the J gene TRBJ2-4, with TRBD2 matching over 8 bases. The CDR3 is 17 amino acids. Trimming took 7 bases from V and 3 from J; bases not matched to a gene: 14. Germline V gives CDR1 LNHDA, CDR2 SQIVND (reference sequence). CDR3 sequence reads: CASTDPGREASKNIQYF. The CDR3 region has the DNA TGTGCCAGTACAGACCCCGGGAGGGAGGCTAGCAAAAACATTCAGTACTTC.

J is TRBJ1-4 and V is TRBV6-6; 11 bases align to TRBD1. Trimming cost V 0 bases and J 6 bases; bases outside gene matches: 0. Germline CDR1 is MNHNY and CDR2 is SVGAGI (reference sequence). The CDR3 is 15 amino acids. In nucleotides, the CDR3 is TGTGCCAGCAGTTACTCGGACAGGGGGCATGAAAAACTGTTTTTT. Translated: CASSYSDRGHEKLFF.

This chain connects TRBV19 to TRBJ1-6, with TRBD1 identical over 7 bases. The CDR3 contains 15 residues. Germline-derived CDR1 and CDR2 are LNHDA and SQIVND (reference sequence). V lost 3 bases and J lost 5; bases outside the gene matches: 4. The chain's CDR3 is CASSILTGNNSPLHF. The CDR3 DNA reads TGTGCCAGTAGTATCTTGACAGGGAATAATTCACCCCTCCACTTT.

The CDR3 here is CASSPGGLAASYEQYF. The CDR3, as DNA: TGTGCCAGTAGCCCGGGGGGACTAGCGGCCTCCTACGAGCAGTACTTC. This chain links TRBV19 with TRBJ2-7; 11 bases line up with TRBD2. The CDR3 runs to 16 residues. Per the germline V gene, CDR1 is LNHDA and CDR2 is SQIVND (reference sequence). Trimming cost V 6 bases and J 0 bases; bases outside gene matches: 7. The full variable domain, rest sourced from reference TRBV19 and TRBJ2-7, is DGGITQSPKYLFRKEGQNVTLSCEQNLNHDAMYWYRQDPGQGLRLIYYSQIVNDFQKGDIAEGYSVSREKKESFPLTVTSAQKNPTAFYLCASSPGGLAASYEQYFGPGTRLTVT.

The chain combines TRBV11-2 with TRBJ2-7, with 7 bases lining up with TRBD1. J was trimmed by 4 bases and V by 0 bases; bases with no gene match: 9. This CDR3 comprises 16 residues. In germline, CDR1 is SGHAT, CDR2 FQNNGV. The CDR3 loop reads CASSLEGPGQVYEQYF. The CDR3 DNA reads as TGTGCCAGCAGCTTAGAGGGTCCTGGACAGGTATACGAGCAGTACTTC.

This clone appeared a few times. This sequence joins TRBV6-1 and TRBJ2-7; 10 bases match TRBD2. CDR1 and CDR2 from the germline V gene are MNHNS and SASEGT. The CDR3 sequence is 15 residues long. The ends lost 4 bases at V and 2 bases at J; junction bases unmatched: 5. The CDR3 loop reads CASSARTSGAYEQYV. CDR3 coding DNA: TGTGCCAGCAGTGCTAGGACTAGCGGCGCCTACGAGCAGTACGTC.